The present entry profiles one T cell receptor (beta chain) with its context. The data belong to a study of shared clonotypes between healthy human individuals. This CDR3 is 14 amino acids long. Per germline, CDR1 MDHEN and CDR2 SYDVKM. With V trimmed by 5 bases and J by 2 bases, 3 bases remained unmatched. Every subset's genomic DNA went evenly onto several immunoSEQ plates. Unsorted PBMC DNA underwent sequencing on ten immunoSEQ deep assay plates. Only in-frame clones appear in the TCRdb table, and some are missing; sequencing was by immunoSEQ multiplex PCR. The sample has hundreds of thousands of clones; roughly three quarters are singletons.

The source is a woman in her forties in good health. Some clones in this sample may be carry-over from other donors' samples. This chain joins TRBV28 and TRBJ1-2; 9 bases match TRBD1. The specimen was PBMCs. The CDR3 reads CASSSGTGNYGYTF. CDR3 DNA: TGTGCCAGCAGTAGTGGGACAGGGAACTATGGCTACACCTTC.